A selection of T cell receptor beta chains follows, all from one sample in a study of cytotoxic CD8 clonotypes in ibrutinib-treated CLL. Generated by immunoSEQ multiplex PCR, the TCRdb table keeps only in-frame clones and is missing some. The sample includes about 140,000 clones, around 84% of them seen just once. The sequencing used PBMCs, collected after 36 months of ibrutinib treatment. The receptors were gathered from a human donor with chronic lymphocytic leukemia. The CDR3 runs from the conserved cysteine through the conserved F or W. The D gene is left open where the match is weak. Clone size is stated in some rows and not others, as once, few, many or a class when expanded.

clone size	V gene	J gene	D gene	CDR3 DNA	CDR3 protein
.	TRBV6-6	TRBJ1-2	.	TGTGCCAGCAGTGGATCCGACGGGTACTATGGCTACACCTTC	CASSGSDGYYGYTF
.	TRBV6-5	TRBJ2-1	.	TGTGCCAGCCGGGCTTACAGGGGAGGGGACAATGAGCAGTTCTTC	CASRAYRGGDNEQFF
.	TRBV18	TRBJ1-4	.	TGTGCCAGCTCATCCCGACAAGGAACTACAGGTGAAAAACTGTTTTTT	CASSSRQGTTGEKLFF
.	TRBV4-1	TRBJ2-3	.	TGCGCCAGCAGCCATCCCAGGGGAGGGGGGAGCACAGATACGCAGTATTTT	CASSHPRGGGSTDTQYF
few	TRBV5-4	TRBJ2-7	.	TGTGCCAGCAGCTTAGACGGGGGCCTAGGGGAGCAGTACTTC	CASSLDGGLGEQYF
.	TRBV28	TRBJ1-1	TRBD1	TGTGCCAGCACACCAGGGGGCGTTTTGGTTAACACTGAAGCTTTCTTT	CASTPGGVLVNTEAFF
.	TRBV4-1	TRBJ2-5	TRBD2	TGCGCCAGCAGCCATCGGGAGGGGGGGCCTGAGACCCAGTACTTC	CASSHREGGPETQYF
.	TRBV19	TRBJ2-1	.	TGTGCCAGTAGTATCGGGCTTTGGGTAGAACTCTACAATGAGCAGTTCTTC	CASSIGLWVELYNEQFF
.	TRBV19	TRBJ2-1	.	TGTGCCAGTACCCGGACCTTAAGTTACAATGAGCAGTTCTTC	CASTRTLSYNEQFF
.	TRBV30	TRBJ1-1	.	TGTGCCTGGAGAGCAAATTTTGCCAACACTGAAGCTTTCTTT	CAWRANFANTEAFF
once	TRBV7-9	TRBJ2-6	.	TGTGCCAGCAGCTTTAGACATCCGATCGCCAACGTCCTGACTTTC	CASSFRHPIANVLTF
.	TRBV4-2	TRBJ2-1	.	TGTGCCAGCAGCCAAGATCCAAGGGGGGGGGCTTCCTACAATGAGCAGTTCTTC	CASSQDPRGGASYNEQFF
.	TRBV19	TRBJ1-5	.	TGTGCCAGTAGTATTCTGTCAGTTAATCAGCCCCAGCATTTT	CASSILSVNQPQHF
once	TRBV5-1	TRBJ1-2	.	TGCGCCAGCAGCGTGACCTCTCACTCTAACTATGGCTACACCTTC	CASSVTSHSNYGYTF
.	TRBV30	TRBJ2-5	.	TGTGCCTGGAGTGTAAGCTTTTTGGAGACCCAGTACTTC	CAWSVSFLETQYF
.	TRBV29-1	TRBJ1-2	.	TGCAGCGTACGGAAGGGGGATGGTGGCTACACCTTC	CSVRKGDGGYTF
.	TRBV6-6	TRBJ1-1	TRBD1	TGTGCCAGCCACCCACCGACAGGGACTGAAGCTTTCTTT	CASHPPTGTEAFF
few	TRBV5-4	TRBJ1-5	TRBD1	TGTGCCAGCAGCTTCTACAGGGGGAGCAATCAGCCCCAGCATTTT	CASSFYRGSNQPQHF
.	TRBV30	TRBJ2-5	.	TGTGCCTCCACCCCCGGGGCGATTCGGCAGACCCAGTACTTC	CASTPGAIRQTQYF